The rows below give T cell receptor beta chains drawn from one sample of a study of cytomegalovirus exposure and HLA in healthy donors. Generated by immunoSEQ multiplex PCR, the TCRdb table keeps only in-frame clones and is missing some. The sample consists of 85,000 to 100,000 clones, more than 75% of them appearing once. Sequenced material: PBMCs. These receptors were collected from a woman aged 40 to 55 in good health and CMV-seronegative. Both conserved end residues are part of each CDR3. Each record gives: CDR3 DNA, CDR3 protein, D gene, CDR3 length, J gene, clone size, V gene. A D gene is named only where the DNA matches it firmly. Expanded clones are given a class, and other clones once, few, many or no size at all.

TGCGCCAGCAGCCAAGTCCTTACCGGGGGGGCAGATACGCAGTATTTT | CASSQVLTGGADTQYF | TRBD2 | 16 | TRBJ2-3 | NA | TRBV4-1
TGTGCCAGCAGCTTAGTCACAAGCAATCAGCCCCAGCATTTT | CASSLVTSNQPQHF | NA | 14 | TRBJ1-5 | NA | TRBV7-2
TGTGCCAGCAGCGACCGGGACAGAGGAGGGAATGAGCAGTTCTTC | CASSDRDRGGNEQFF | NA | 15 | TRBJ2-1 | NA | TRBV4-2
TGTGCCAGCAGTTTGCGGGGTAATGAAAAACTGTTTTTT | CASSLRGNEKLFF | NA | 13 | TRBJ1-4 | NA | TRBV28
TGTGCCAGCTCACCCGACAGTATCAATCAGCCCCAGCATTTT | CASSPDSINQPQHF | NA | 14 | TRBJ1-5 | NA | TRBV18
TGTGCCAGCAGCGCCCGGTTGGCAGATACGCAGTATTTT | CASSARLADTQYF | NA | 13 | TRBJ2-3 | NA | TRBV9
TGTGCCAGCAGCTTAGCCCGGCCCGGAGGGGTCTATGGCTACACCTTC | CASSLARPGGVYGYTF | NA | 16 | TRBJ1-2 | NA | TRBV7-9
TGTGCCAGCAGCTCTTCGGGGGTTAGCACAGATACGCAGTATTTT | CASSSSGVSTDTQYF | NA | 15 | TRBJ2-3 | NA | TRBV7-2
TGTGCCACGACGCCAAGGAGCCAGGAGGGGCAGCCCCAGCATTTT | CATTPRSQEGQPQHF | NA | 15 | TRBJ1-5 | NA | TRBV6-1
TGCGCCAGCAGTCAATTCGACAGAGTGAACACTGAAGCTTTCTTT | CASSQFDRVNTEAFF | NA | 15 | TRBJ1-1 | NA | TRBV23-1
TGTGCCAGCAGTCAGGTCTGGCTAGCGGACTCCTACGAGCAGTACTTC | CASSQVWLADSYEQYF | TRBD2 | 16 | TRBJ2-7 | NA | TRBV11-3
TGTGCCGTCACTAGGCTGACCCTGGGCACTGAAGCTTTCTTT | CAVTRLTLGTEAFF | NA | 14 | TRBJ1-1 | few | TRBV6-5
TGTGCCACCAGCGACACGAAACAGGGGGCCCATTATGGCTACACCTTC | CATSDTKQGAHYGYTF | TRBD1 | 16 | TRBJ1-2 | many | TRBV15
TGTGCCAGCAGTGCTTCGGGGTATACCCAGCATTTT | CASSASGYTQHF | NA | 12 | TRBJ1-5 | NA | TRBV2
TGTGCCAGCAGCTTCGGAGCGGGGGGCTCCGGGGAGCTGTTTTTT | CASSFGAGGSGELFF | TRBD2 | 15 | TRBJ2-2 | NA | TRBV7-3
TGTGCCAGCAGCTCTTACAGGGGTGAGTGGCCCCAGCATTTT | CASSSYRGEWPQHF | TRBD1 | 14 | TRBJ1-5 | once | TRBV5-8
TGCGCCAGCAGCCTGGGACAGACCCCCGGGGAGCTGTTTTTT | CASSLGQTPGELFF | TRBD1 | 14 | TRBJ2-2 | NA | TRBV4-3
TGTGCCAGCAAGGGACAGATAAATCAGCCCCAGCATTTT | CASKGQINQPQHF | TRBD1 | 13 | TRBJ1-5 | NA | TRBV2
TGTGCCAGCAGCGTAGTGGGACAGGGCTACACCTTC | CASSVVGQGYTF | TRBD1 | 12 | TRBJ1-2 | NA | TRBV9